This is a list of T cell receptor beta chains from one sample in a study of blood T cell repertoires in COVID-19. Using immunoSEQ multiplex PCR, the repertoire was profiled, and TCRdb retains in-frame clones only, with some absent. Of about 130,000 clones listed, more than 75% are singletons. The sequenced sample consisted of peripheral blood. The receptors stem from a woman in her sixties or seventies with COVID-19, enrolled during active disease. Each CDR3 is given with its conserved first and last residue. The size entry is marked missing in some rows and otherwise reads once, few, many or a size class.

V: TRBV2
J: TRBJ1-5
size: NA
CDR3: CASSVGTGNQPQHF

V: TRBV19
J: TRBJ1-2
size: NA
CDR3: CASRDRDRVYGYTF

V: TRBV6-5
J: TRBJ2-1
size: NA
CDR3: CASSYSGGPYNEQFF

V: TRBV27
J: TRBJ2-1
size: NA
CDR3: CASSSLGTSGGTYNEQFF

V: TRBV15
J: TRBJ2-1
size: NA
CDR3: CATSREAGTGGNEQFF

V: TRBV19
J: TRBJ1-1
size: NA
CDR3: CASSMVVGTGQSPEAFF

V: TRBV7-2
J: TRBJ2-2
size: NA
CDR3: CASSLGLAGVNTGELFF

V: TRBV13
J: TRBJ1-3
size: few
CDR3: CASSAPTGYGNTIYF

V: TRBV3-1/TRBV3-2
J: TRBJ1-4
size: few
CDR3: CASSSWTGGTNEKLFF

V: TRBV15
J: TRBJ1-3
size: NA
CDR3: CATSRAGQGIDTIYF